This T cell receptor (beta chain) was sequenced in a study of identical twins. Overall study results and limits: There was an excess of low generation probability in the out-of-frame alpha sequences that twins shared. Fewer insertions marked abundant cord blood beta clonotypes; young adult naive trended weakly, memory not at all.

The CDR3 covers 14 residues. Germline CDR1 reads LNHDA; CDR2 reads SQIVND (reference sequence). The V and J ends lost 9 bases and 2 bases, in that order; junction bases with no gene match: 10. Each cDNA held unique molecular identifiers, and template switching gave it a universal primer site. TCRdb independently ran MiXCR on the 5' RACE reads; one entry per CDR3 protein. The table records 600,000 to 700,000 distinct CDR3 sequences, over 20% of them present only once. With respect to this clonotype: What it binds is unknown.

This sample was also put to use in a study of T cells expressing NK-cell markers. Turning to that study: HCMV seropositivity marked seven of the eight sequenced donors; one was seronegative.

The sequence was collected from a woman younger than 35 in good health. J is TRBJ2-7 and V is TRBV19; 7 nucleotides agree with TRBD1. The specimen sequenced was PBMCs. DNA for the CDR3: TGTGCCAGCTCGACGGCGGACAGGACCTACGAGCAGTACTTC. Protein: CASSTADRTYEQYF.